The next 17 T cell receptor beta chains were all read from a single sample in a study of human T cells and chemical hapten exposure. Time point: patch test 2, 6 weeks after DPC sensitization. Indicated treatment: therapeutic diphenylcyclopropenone sensitization with weekly scalp DPC. TCRdb re-derived calls from the RACE reads in MiXCR, one entry per CDR3 protein. The sample holds approximately 89,000 distinct CDR3 sequences, about a tenth seen once. Sequenced material: whole blood, taken in connection with sensitization to the hapten diphenylcyclopropenone (DPC). These receptors originate from a woman aged 25 to 39 with alopecia areata. Some clones in this sample may be carry-over from other donors' samples.

This clonotype was counted a few times. This rearrangement joins TRBV12-3 or TRBV12-4 to TRBJ1-5, with TRBD1 matching 8 bases. J lost 6 bases, V lost 6 bases, and 10 bases had no gene match. The CDR3 sequence is 15 residues long. The DNA of the CDR3 is TGTGCCAGCAGCCAGGACAGGGCGGTCTTTCAGCCCCAGCATTTT. Amino acids: CASSQDRAVFQPQHF.

This clonotype was observed a handful of times. The chain is built from TRBV7-2 and TRBJ2-4; D perhaps matches TRBD1 (6 bases). Germline assignment: CDR1 SGHTA and CDR2 FQGNSA. The CDR3 sequence is 16 residues long. V shed 1 base and J shed 6 bases, with 16 bases lying between them. CDR3 DNA: TGTGCCAGCAGCTTAGGTGTCGGCCTCAGGGGAAACATTCAGTACTTC. It specifies CASSLGVGLRGNIQYF.

The rearrangement uses TRBV24-1 and TRBJ1-1; D is unclear. Germline V lookup: CDR1 KGHDR, CDR2 SFDVKD. The germline V and J ends were trimmed by 7 bases and 3 bases, with 11 bases remaining between them. The CDR3 is made up of 13 amino acids. CDR3: CATSATDYTEAFF. Here the CDR3 DNA reads TGTGCCACCAGCGCCACGGACTACACTGAAGCTTTCTTT.

Concerning this clonotype itself: A much larger clone differs from this one at a single base, so this may be a read error. The V gene is TRBV14, the J gene TRBJ1-6; D unresolved. Germline CDR1 SGHDN, CDR2 FVKESK. There are 17 residues in the CDR3. CDR3 loop: CVSSQDHLIRGNSPLHF. CDR3 DNA: TGTGTCAGCAGCCAGGACCATTTGATTCGGGGAAATTCACCCCTCCACTTT.

The chain couples TRBV29-1 to TRBJ1-1, with D possibly TRBD1 on 5 matching bases. V was clipped by 7 bases and J by 1 base, with 13 bases between them. Germline V gene sequence: CDR1 SQVTM, CDR2 ANQGSEA. The CDR3 extends over 13 amino acids. Here the CDR3 DNA reads TGCAGCGGGGGGAGGGACCAGAACACTGAAGCTTTCTTT. This codes for CSGGRDQNTEAFF.

V is TRBV28 and J is TRBJ2-1; D is undetermined. Germline values: CDR1 MDHEN, CDR2 SYDVKM. The CDR3 length is 15 residues. The V end lost 6 bases, the J end lost 0 bases, and 12 bases lay between the germline ends. The CDR3, as DNA: TGTGCCAGCAGCCACCGGAAAGGCTCCTACAATGAGCAGTTCTTC. Translating it yields CASSHRKGSYNEQFF.

This clonotype has a single count. This chain connects TRBV29-1 to TRBJ2-5; 8 nucleotides match TRBD1. Germline trimming cut 7 bases from V and 4 bases from J; bases unmatched to any gene: 5. The germline V gene has CDR1 SQVTM and CDR2 ANQGSEA. The CDR3 runs 12 residues. The CDR3 sequence is CSARQGRETQYF. The CDR3 coding sequence is TGCAGCGCGCGACAGGGGAGAGAGACCCAGTACTTC. The variable domain in full, with the rest retrieved from reference TRBV29-1 and TRBJ2-5, is SAVISQKPSRDICQRGTSLTIQCQVDSQVTMMFWYRQQPGQSLTLIATANQGSEATYESGFVIDKFPISRPNLTFSTLTVSNMSPEDSSIYLCSARQGRETQYFGPGTRLLVL.

CDR3 amino acids: CASTIDRGFYEQYF. CDR3 bases: TGTGCCAGCACTATCGACAGGGGGTTTTACGAGCAGTACTTC. The chain recombines TRBV7-9 with TRBJ2-7; 9 nucleotides line up with TRBD1. V gave up 7 bases and J gave up 4 bases; unmatched junction bases: 8. The CDR3 is 14 residues long. The germline CDR1 and CDR2 sequences are SEHNR and FQNEAQ (reference sequence).

This clonotype has ten or more counts. The chain carries TRBV28 and TRBJ2-3; weak D call: TRBD2 (5 bases). Per the germline V gene, CDR1 is MDHEN and CDR2 is SYDVKM. This CDR3 is built from 13 residues. V lost 5 bases and J lost 6, with 12 bases in between. The CDR3 coding sequence is TGTGCCAGCAGTCCCGGACGGGATGATACGCAGTATTTT. Translation: CASSPGRDDTQYF.

This chain joins TRBV7-8 and TRBJ2-6; D call uncertain. CDR3 length: 18 amino acids. Looked up from germline, CDR1 is SGHVS and CDR2 is FQNEAQ. Between the trimmed V and J ends, which lost 4 bases and 0 bases, there was a span of 16 bases. CDR3 sequence: CASSSGNALNSGANVLTF. The CDR3 nucleotides are TGTGCCAGCAGCTCCGGAAATGCGCTGAACTCTGGGGCCAACGTCCTGACTTTC. Using reference TRBV7-8 and TRBJ2-6 for the parts outside the CDR3, the full variable domain is GAGVSQSPRYKVAKRGQDVALRCDPISGHVSLFWYQQALGQGPEFLTYFQNEAQLDKSGLPSDRFFAERPEGSVSTLKIQRTQQEDSAVYLCASSSGNALNSGANVLTFGAGSRLTVL.

The chain combines TRBV5-6 with TRBJ2-1; 11 nucleotides align to TRBD2. CDR1 SGHDT and CDR2 YYEEEE come from the germline V gene. This CDR3 has 14 residues. J lost 7 bases, V lost 2 bases, and 2 bases had no gene match. Written as DNA, the CDR3 is TGTGCCAGCAGCTTCCCTAGCGGGAGGAATGAGCAGTTCTTC. Translating it yields CASSFPSGRNEQFF.

This clonotype has a count of ten or more. The V and J genes are TRBV29-1 and TRBJ2-7, with D possibly called TRBD1 or TRBD2 (5 bases each). The CDR3 spans 11 residues. The V and J ends lost 4 bases and 5 bases respectively, with 9 bases between them. The germline V gene encodes CDR1 SQVTM and CDR2 ANQGSEA. Written as DNA, the CDR3 is TGCAGCGTTGGAGGGGTGGACGAGCAGTACTTC. Translation gives CSVGGVDEQYF.

At least ten counts were recorded for this clonotype. The J gene is TRBJ1-1, the V gene TRBV28; no clear D gene. Looked up from germline, CDR1 is MDHEN and CDR2 is SYDVKM. CDR3 size: 14 residues. V was clipped by 5 bases and J by 0 bases, with 10 bases between them. CDR3: CASSPRLMNTEAFF. In nucleotides, the CDR3 is TGTGCCAGCAGTCCGAGATTAATGAACACTGAAGCTTTCTTT.

This clonotype was counted only a few times. The chain employs TRBV2 and TRBJ1-6; 7 bases map to TRBD1. The V gene end was trimmed by 7 bases and the J gene end by 7 bases; junction bases not matched to a gene: 7. Germline V CDR1 and CDR2: SNHLY, FYNNEI. The CDR3 totals 14 residues. Here the CDR3 reads CASTPTGLNSPLHF. CDR3 sequence (DNA): TGTGCCAGCACTCCGACAGGGTTGAATTCACCCCTCCACTTT.

This clonotype came up many times. This chain joins TRBV18 and TRBJ1-5; D is ambiguous. The CDR3 is 15 amino acids. Germline V lookup: CDR1 KGHSH, CDR2 LQKENI. The ends were cut back, 0 bases at V and 4 bases at J, with 10 bases in the middle. In DNA, the CDR3 is TGTGCCAGCTCACCACCAGGGCTTGGTAATCAGCCCCAGCATTTT. The encoded protein is CASSPPGLGNQPQHF.

In this sample, this clonotype turned up many times. In DNA, the CDR3 is TGCAGCGTCCCTAGGGGGGGCGGTGAAGCTTTCTTT. Translating it yields CSVPRGGGEAFF. The gene calls are TRBV29-1 and TRBJ1-1; perhaps TRBD1 as D (6 bases). CDR1 is SQVTM and CDR2 is ANQGSEA in the germline V gene. This CDR3 contains 12 residues. With 6 bases removed from V and 7 bases from J, the gap between germline ends came to 15 bases.

Ten or more counts support this clonotype. The chain combines TRBV7-2 with TRBJ2-7, with 7 bases aligning to TRBD1. The CDR3 is 14 residues long. Trimming cost V 1 base and J 1 base; bases outside gene matches: 1. The V gene's germline CDR1 is SGHTA and CDR2 FQGNSA. The CDR3 spells CASSLVGQSYEQYF. The CDR3 DNA is TGTGCCAGCAGCTTAGTGGGACAGTCCTACGAGCAGTACTTC.